The text below deals with one T cell receptor beta chain. Trimming at V came to 3 bases and at J to 1 base, leaving 4 bases not matched to a gene. Germline loops: CDR1 MDHEN, CDR2 SYDVKM. CDR3 size: 15 residues. These data originate in a study of blood T cell repertoires in COVID-19. Turning to the study itself: PBMCs, B-cell-depleted T cells, or T cells provided the cDNA or gDNA that made up the material.

The authors' processing: By means of reference gene primer amplification, nucleated cell counts were estimated. Sequencing used immunoSEQ multiplex PCR; TCRdb keeps in-frame clones, though not all of them. The DNA was the basis for D and trimming; V, J and clone size are from that table. Of fewer than 200,000 clones in the sample, about 87% are singletons; the top ten hold roughly 2.4%. The source is a woman older than 75 with COVID-19, enrolled during active disease. Sequenced: peripheral blood. The chain combines TRBV28 with TRBJ1-1, with 8 bases that match TRBD1. The CDR3 here is CASSFRGLPNTEAFF. The CDR3, as DNA: TGTGCCAGCAGTTTCAGGGGGCTACCGAACACTGAAGCTTTCTTT. Combining the CDR3 with reference TRBV28 and TRBJ1-1 gives the whole variable domain DVKVTQSSRYLVKRTGEKVFLECVQDMDHENMFWYRQDPGLGLRLIYFSYDVKMKEKGDIPEGYSVSREKKERFSLILESASTNQTSMYLCASSFRGLPNTEAFFGQGTRLTVV.